Following are 11 T cell receptor beta chains from one sample sequenced in a study of blood T cells in healthy people across ages. Together with a sample-barcoded 5' primer, a J-beta primer mix was included in a second PCR lasting roughly 6 to 12 cycles. TCRdb re-analysed the 5' RACE reads in MiXCR, keeping a single row per CDR3 protein. The data contain about 1.4 million distinct CDR3 sequences, approximately 59% of them singletons. Material: blood. The receptors were sampled from a man aged 18-30 years in good health.

The chain recombines TRBV10-2 with TRBJ2-2; 9 bases line up with TRBD2. CDR1 is WSHSY, CDR2 SAAADI, per germline. The CDR3 spans 15 residues. Trimming removed 2 bases from V and 5 bases from J; junction bases left unmatched: 3. The DNA for the CDR3 is TGCGCCAGCAGTGAGAGCCTAGCGGGGACCGGGGAGCTGTTTTTT. Its translation: CASSESLAGTGELFF.

The chain combines TRBV5-1 with TRBJ1-2; 12 positions match TRBD1. From germline, CDR1 is SGHRS and CDR2 YFSETQ. The ends lost 7 bases at V and 4 bases at J; junction bases unmatched: 8. CDR3 length equals 15 residues. CDR3 coding DNA: TGCGCCAGCGGGGGACAGGGGGCGTTTCCCTATGGCTACACCTTC. Its translation: CASGGQGAFPYGYTF.

The chain is built from TRBV28 and TRBJ2-1, with 13 bases that match TRBD2. The CDR3 length is 16 residues. The V gene end was trimmed by 3 bases and the J gene end by 8 bases; junction bases not matched to a gene: 7. The germline V gene encodes CDR1 MDHEN and CDR2 SYDVKM. CDR3 in amino acids: CASSFRTSGSIDEQFF. In DNA form, the CDR3 reads TGTGCCAGCAGTTTCCGGACTAGCGGGAGTATTGATGAGCAGTTCTTC.

This clonotype was counted between two and nine times. This chain uses TRBV20-1 with TRBJ2-3, with D unresolved. Germline V gene data show CDR1 as DFQATT and CDR2 as SNEGSKA (reference sequence). V lost 2 bases and J 6 bases, leaving 9 bases between the germline ends. The CDR3 loop spans 12 amino acids. CDR3 protein: CSARHFTDTQYF. CDR3 bases: TGCAGTGCTAGACACTTCACGGATACGCAGTATTTT.

V is TRBV24-1 and J is TRBJ2-3; D is undetermined. CDR1 KGHDR and CDR2 SFDVKD come from the germline V gene. The CDR3 spans 13 residues. Trimming cost V 11 bases and J 3 bases, with 14 bases left between them. The CDR3 DNA follows: TGTGCCATTAGGACGGATTCAACAGATACGCAGTATTTT. This sequence encodes CAIRTDSTDTQYF.

The rearrangement links TRBV4-3 to TRBJ2-4; D may be TRBD1 or TRBD2 (5 bases each). The closer fit of TRBJ2-7 to the DNA end suggests the J call may be wrong. There are 15 residues in the CDR3. Germline V gives CDR1 LGHNA, CDR2 YSLEER. The CDR3 is CASSQDGGNVDEQYF. For the CDR3, the DNA is TGCGCCAGCAGCCAAGATGGGGGAAATGTTGACGAGCAGTACTTC.

The chain uses TRBV18 and TRBJ1-1; D unresolved. The CDR3 is 16 residues long. V dropped 2 bases and J dropped 2 bases, with 15 bases sitting between them. CDR1 is KGHSH, CDR2 LQKENI, per germline. CDR3 sequence: CASSPYRDIVNTEAFF. CDR3 DNA sequence: TGTGCCAGCTCACCATACCGAGACATAGTTAACACTGAAGCTTTCTTT.

The genes are TRBV16 and TRBJ1-4; D gene ambiguous. Germline lookup yields CDR1 KGHSY and CDR2 FQNENV. CDR3 length: 15 amino acids. With 0 bases removed from V and 8 bases from J, the gap between germline ends came to 13 bases. The CDR3 bases are TGTGCCAGCAGCCAATCTCCGGGCGTAGGCGAAAAACTGTTTTTT. Its protein is CASSQSPGVGEKLFF.

This clonotype came up a few times. CDR3 sequence (DNA): TGTGCCAGCAGTTTAGGGGGACTAGCGGGATCCGAGCAGTACTTC. Encoded protein: CASSLGGLAGSEQYF. The chain carries TRBV27 and TRBJ2-7, with 13 bases that match TRBD2. Germline V lookup: CDR1 MNHEY, CDR2 SMNVEV (reference sequence). CDR3 length equals 15 residues. V shed 2 bases, J shed 6 bases, and the junction held 4 bases outside the gene matches.

This clonotype came up once. The rearrangement uses TRBV29-1 and TRBJ2-4; maybe TRBD1 (6 bases). The J call is in doubt because the DNA end fits TRBJ2-7 better. The CDR3 has 14 residues. CDR1 SQVTM and CDR2 ANQGSEA come from the germline V gene. The CDR3 DNA reads as TGCAGCGTCGCTACAGGGAGTACGGGGTACGAGCAGTACTTC. Encoded protein: CSVATGSTGYEQYF.

This clonotype was seen only a few times. V and J are TRBV29-1 and TRBJ1-2, with a tentative D call TRBD1 (5 bases). In germline, CDR1 is SQVTM, CDR2 ANQGSEA. Trimming shortened V by 2 bases and J by 6 bases, and 7 bases separated the two germline ends. The CDR3 has 11 amino acids. This CDR3 is CSVEQGHGYTF. DNA of the CDR3: TGCAGCGTTGAACAGGGACATGGCTACACCTTC.